This T cell receptor (beta chain) was captured by sequencing in a study of T-cell memory formation after mild COVID-19. V was clipped by 0 bases and J by 7 bases, with 7 bases between them. The CDR3 is 13 amino acids. The germline V gene encodes CDR1 SGHDT and CDR2 YYEEEE. TCRdb reprocessed the 5' RACE reads with MiXCR, giving one entry per CDR3 protein. Of 350,000 to 450,000 distinct CDR3 sequences in the sample, roughly 24% were seen once. This receptor was identified in an adult woman who had mild COVID-19 (a few samples of this study predate the infection). Cell type and time point are not known. The chain links TRBV5-6 to TRBJ2-2; tentative D call: TRBD1 (5 bases). The sequencing input was PBMCs or a T cell subset sorted from them (not recorded which). CDR3 sequence reads: CASSLVGVGELFF. The CDR3 nucleotides read TGTGCCAGCAGCTTGGTAGGGGTCGGGGAGCTGTTTTTT.